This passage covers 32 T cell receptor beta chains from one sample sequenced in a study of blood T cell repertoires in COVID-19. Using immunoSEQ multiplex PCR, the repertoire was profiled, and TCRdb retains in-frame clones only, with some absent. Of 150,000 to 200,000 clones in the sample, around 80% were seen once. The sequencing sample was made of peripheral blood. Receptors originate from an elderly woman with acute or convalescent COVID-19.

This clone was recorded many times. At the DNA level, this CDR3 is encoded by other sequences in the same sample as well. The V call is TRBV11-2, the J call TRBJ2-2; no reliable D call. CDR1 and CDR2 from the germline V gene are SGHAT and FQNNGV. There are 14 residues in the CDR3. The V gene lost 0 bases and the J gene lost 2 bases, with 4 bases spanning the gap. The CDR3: CASSLDINTGELFF. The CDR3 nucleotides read TGTGCCAGCAGCTTAGATATAAACACCGGGGAGCTGTTTTTT. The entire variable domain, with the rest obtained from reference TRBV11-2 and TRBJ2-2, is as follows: EAGVAQSPRYKIIEKRQSVAFWCNPISGHATLYWYQQILGQGPKLLIQFQNNGVVDDSQLPKDRFSAERLKGVDSTLKIQPAKLEDSAVYLCASSLDINTGELFFGEGSRLTVL.

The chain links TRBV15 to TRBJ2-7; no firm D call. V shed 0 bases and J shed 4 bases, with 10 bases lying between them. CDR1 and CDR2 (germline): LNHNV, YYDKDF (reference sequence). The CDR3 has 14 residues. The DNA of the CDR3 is TGTGCCACCAGCAGAGACAGATTCATGTACGAGCAGTACTTC. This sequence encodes CATSRDRFMYEQYF.

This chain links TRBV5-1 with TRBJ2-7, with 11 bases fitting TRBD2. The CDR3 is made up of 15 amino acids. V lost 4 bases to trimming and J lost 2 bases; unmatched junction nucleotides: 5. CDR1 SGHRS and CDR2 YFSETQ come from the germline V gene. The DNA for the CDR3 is TGCGCCAGCAGCGCCGGGACTAGCGGACCCTACGAGCAGTACTTC. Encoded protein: CASSAGTSGPYEQYF.

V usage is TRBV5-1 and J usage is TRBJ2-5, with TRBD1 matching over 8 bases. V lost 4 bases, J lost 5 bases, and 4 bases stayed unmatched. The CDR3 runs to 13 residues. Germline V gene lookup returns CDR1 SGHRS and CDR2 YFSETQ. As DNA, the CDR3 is TGCGCCAGCAGCCCCAGGGGGCCGGAGACCCAGTACTTC. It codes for CASSPRGPETQYF.

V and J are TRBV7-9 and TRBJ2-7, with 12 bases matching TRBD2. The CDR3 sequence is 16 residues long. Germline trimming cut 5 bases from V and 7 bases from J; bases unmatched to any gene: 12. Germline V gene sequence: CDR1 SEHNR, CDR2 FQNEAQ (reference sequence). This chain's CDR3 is CASSHPPGLAGGEQYF. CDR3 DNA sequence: TGTGCCAGCAGCCACCCCCCGGGACTAGCGGGTGGTGAGCAGTACTTC.

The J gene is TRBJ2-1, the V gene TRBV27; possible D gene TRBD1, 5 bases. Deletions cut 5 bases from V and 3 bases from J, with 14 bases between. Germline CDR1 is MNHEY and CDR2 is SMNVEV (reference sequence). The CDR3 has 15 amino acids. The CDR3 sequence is CASSIRGFFYNEQFF. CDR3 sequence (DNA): TGTGCCAGCAGTATTAGGGGATTTTTCTACAATGAGCAGTTCTTC.

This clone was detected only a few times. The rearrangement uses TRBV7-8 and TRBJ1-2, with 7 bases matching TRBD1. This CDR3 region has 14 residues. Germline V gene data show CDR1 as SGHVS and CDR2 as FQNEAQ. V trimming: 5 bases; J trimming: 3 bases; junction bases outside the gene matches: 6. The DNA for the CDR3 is TGTGCCAGCAGCCCGCGACAGGGCTACTATGGCTACACCTTC. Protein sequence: CASSPRQGYYGYTF.

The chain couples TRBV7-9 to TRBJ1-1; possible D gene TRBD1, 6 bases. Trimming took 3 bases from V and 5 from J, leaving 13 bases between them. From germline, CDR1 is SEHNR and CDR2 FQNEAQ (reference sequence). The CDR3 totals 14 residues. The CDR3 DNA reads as TGTGCCAGCAGCTTCATACAGGGAAAGACTGAAGCTTTCTTT. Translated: CASSFIQGKTEAFF. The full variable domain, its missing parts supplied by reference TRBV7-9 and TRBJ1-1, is DTGVSQNPRHKITKRGQNVTFRCDPISEHNRLYWYRQTLGQGPEFLTYFQNEAQLEKSRLLSDRFSAERPKGSFSTLEIQRTEQGDSAMYLCASSFIQGKTEAFFGQGTRLTVV.

CDR3 in amino acids: CASRPGGLAVPYNEQFF. CDR3 sequence (DNA): TGTGCCAGCAGACCCGGAGGCCTAGCGGTACCCTACAATGAGCAGTTCTTC. This chain connects TRBV3-1 (or the pseudogene TRBV3-2) to TRBJ2-1, with 7 bases lining up with TRBD2. The germline V gene has CDR1 LGHDT and CDR2 YNNKEL (reference sequence). V lost 6 bases to trimming and J lost 2 bases; unmatched junction nucleotides: 13. The CDR3 spans 17 residues.

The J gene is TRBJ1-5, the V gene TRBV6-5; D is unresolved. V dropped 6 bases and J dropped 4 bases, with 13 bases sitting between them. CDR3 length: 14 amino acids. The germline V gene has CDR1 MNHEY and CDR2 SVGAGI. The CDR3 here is CASSQAGKNQPQHF. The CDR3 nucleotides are TGTGCCAGCAGCCAGGCGGGTAAAAATCAGCCCCAGCATTTT.

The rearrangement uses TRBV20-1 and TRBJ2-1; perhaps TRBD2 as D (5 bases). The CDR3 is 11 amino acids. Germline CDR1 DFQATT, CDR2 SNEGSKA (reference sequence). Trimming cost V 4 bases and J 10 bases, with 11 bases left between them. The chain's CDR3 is CSAKFPGEQFF. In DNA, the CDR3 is TGCAGTGCTAAGTTTCCGGGGGAGCAGTTCTTC.

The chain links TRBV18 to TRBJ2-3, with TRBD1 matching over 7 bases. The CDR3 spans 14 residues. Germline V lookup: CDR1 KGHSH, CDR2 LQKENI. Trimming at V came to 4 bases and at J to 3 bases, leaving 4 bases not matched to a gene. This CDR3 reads CASSQMTGTDTQYF. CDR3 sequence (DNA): TGTGCCAGCTCACAAATGACAGGGACAGATACGCAGTATTTT.

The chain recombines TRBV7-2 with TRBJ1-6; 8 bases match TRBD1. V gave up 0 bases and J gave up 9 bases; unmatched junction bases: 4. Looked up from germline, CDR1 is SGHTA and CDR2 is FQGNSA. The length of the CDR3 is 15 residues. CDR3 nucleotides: TGTGCCAGCAGCTTAGCGGGGACAGGAGGTTCACCCCTCCACTTT. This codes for CASSLAGTGGSPLHF.

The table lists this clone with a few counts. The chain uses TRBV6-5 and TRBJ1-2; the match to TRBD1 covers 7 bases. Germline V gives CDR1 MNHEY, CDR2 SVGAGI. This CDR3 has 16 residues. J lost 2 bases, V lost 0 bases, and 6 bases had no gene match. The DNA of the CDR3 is TGTGCCAGCAGTTACTCGAGTCCGACAGGGAACTATGGCTACACCTTC. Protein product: CASSYSSPTGNYGYTF.

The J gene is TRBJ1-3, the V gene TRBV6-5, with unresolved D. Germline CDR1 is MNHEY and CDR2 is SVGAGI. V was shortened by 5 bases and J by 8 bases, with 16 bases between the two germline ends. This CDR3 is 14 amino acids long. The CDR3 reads CASSLDDGIDTIYF. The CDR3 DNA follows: TGTGCCAGCAGTCTGGATGACGGGATAGACACCATATATTTT.

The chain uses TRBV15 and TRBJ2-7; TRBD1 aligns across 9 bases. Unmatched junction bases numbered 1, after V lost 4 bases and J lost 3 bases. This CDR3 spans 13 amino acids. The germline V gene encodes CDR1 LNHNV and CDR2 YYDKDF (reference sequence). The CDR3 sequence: CATSKGQGYEQYF. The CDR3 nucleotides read TGTGCCACCAGCAAGGGACAGGGCTACGAGCAGTACTTC.

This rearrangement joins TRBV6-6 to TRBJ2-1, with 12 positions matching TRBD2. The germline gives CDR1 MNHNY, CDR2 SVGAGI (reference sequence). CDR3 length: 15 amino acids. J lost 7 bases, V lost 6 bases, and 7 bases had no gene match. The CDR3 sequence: CASRKTSGSGNEQFF. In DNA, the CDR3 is TGTGCCAGCAGGAAGACTAGCGGGAGCGGAAATGAGCAGTTCTTC.

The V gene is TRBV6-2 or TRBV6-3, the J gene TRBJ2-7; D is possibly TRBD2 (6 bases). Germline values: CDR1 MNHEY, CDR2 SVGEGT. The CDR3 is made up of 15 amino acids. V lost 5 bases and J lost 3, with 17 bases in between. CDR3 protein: CASSPYQGLVYEQYF. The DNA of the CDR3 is TGTGCCAGCAGTCCATACCAGGGACTTGTCTACGAGCAGTACTTC.

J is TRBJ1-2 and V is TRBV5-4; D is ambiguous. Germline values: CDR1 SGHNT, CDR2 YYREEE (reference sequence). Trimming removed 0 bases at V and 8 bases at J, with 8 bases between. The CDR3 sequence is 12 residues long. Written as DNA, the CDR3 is TGTGCCAGCAGCTTGGGCCGGTTGGGCTACACCTTC. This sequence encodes CASSLGRLGYTF.

CDR3 DNA: TGTGCCTGGAGTGTAAACCCGCAGAATCAGCCCCAGCATTTT. Translation gives CAWSVNPQNQPQHF. V and J are TRBV30 and TRBJ1-5, with D unclear. With 0 bases removed from V and 4 bases from J, the gap between germline ends came to 10 bases. This CDR3 is built from 14 residues. Germline CDR1 and CDR2: GTSNPN and SVGIG (reference sequence).

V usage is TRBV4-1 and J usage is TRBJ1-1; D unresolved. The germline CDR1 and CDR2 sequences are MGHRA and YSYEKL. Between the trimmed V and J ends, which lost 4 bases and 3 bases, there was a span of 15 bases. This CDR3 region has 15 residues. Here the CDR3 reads CASSRTGSSDTEAFF. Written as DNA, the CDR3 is TGCGCCAGCAGCCGAACCGGGAGCTCGGACACTGAAGCTTTCTTT.

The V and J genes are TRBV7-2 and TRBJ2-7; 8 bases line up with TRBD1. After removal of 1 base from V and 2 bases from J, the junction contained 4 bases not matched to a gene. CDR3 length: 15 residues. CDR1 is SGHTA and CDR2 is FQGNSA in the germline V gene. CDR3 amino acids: CASSLGWTGTYEQYF. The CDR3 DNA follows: TGTGCCAGCAGCTTAGGGTGGACAGGGACCTACGAGCAGTACTTC.

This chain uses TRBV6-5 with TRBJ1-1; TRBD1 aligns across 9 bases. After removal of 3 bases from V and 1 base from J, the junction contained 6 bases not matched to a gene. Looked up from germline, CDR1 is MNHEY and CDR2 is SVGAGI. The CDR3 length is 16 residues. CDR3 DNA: TGTGCCAGCAGTTATCAAACAGGGGGCTCGAACACTGAAGCTTTCTTT. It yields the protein CASSYQTGGSNTEAFF.

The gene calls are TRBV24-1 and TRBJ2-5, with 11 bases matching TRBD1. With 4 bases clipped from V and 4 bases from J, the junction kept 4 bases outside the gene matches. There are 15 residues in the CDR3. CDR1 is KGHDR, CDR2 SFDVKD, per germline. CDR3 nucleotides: TGTGCCACCAGTGACCCGGGACAGGGGGTAGAGACCCAGTACTTC. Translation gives CATSDPGQGVETQYF.

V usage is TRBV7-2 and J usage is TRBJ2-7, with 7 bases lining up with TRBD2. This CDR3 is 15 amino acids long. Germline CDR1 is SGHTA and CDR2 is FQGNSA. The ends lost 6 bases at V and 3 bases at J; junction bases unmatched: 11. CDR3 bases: TGTGCCAGCAGGCGGACCGGGACTACCGGCTACGAGCAGTACTTC. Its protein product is CASRRTGTTGYEQYF.

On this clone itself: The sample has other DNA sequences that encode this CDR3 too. CDR3 amino acids: CASSLAGAYNEQFF. The CDR3 DNA sequence: TGCGCCAGCAGCTTAGCGGGAGCTTACAATGAGCAGTTCTTC. The rearrangement uses TRBV5-1 and TRBJ2-1; 8 bases agree with TRBD2. CDR1 is SGHRS and CDR2 is YFSETQ in the germline V gene. V trimming: 2 bases; J trimming: 4 bases; junction bases outside the gene matches: 2. The CDR3 runs to 14 residues.

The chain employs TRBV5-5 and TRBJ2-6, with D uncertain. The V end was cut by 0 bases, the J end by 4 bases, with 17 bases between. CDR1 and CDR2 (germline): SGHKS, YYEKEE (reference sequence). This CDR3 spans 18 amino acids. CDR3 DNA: TGTGCCAGCAGCTTGGGACATCTATCAATTCTCGGGGCCAACGTCCTGACTTTC. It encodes CASSLGHLSILGANVLTF.

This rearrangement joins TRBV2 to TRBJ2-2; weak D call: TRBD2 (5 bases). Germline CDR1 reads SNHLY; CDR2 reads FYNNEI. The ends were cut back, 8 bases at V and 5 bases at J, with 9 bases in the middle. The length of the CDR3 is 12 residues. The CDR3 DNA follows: TGTGCCAGCGGGAGTCGTACCGGGGAGCTGTTTTTT. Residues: CASGSRTGELFF.

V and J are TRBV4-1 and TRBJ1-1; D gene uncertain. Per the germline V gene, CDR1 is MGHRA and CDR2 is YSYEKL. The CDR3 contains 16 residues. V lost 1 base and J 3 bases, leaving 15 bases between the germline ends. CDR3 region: CASSQAGLMRDTEAFF. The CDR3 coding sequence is TGCGCCAGCAGCCAAGCTGGACTGATGAGGGACACTGAAGCTTTCTTT.

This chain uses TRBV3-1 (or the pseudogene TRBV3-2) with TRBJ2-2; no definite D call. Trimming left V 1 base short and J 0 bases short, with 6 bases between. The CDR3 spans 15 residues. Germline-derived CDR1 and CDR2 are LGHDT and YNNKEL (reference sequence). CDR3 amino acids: CASSQVAANTGELFF. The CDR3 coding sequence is TGTGCCAGCAGCCAAGTGGCGGCGAACACCGGGGAGCTGTTTTTT.

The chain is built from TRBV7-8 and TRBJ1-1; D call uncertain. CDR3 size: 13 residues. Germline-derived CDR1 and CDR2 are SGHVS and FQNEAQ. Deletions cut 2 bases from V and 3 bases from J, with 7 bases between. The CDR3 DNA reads TGTGCCAGCAGCTTACGGGGTGACACTGAAGCTTTCTTT. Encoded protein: CASSLRGDTEAFF.

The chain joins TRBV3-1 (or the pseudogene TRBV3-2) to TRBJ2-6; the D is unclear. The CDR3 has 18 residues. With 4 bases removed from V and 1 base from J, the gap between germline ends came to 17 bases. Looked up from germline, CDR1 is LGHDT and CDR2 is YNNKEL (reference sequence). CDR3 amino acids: CASSPSYRRLSGANVLTF. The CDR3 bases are TGTGCCAGCAGCCCTTCGTACCGTCGCCTATCTGGGGCCAACGTCCTGACTTTC.